The clone carrying this TCR beta chain came up many times. Antigen specificity is unknown. The sample comes from a study of T cells in Graves' hyperthyroidism and ophthalmopathy. Disease lasting under 3 months, a NOSPECS grade of at least 4, and a Clinical Activity Score of at least 3 were features of the ophthalmopathy patients. Any patient presenting with uncontrolled infection, other autoimmune disease, pregnancy or lactation was left out. PBMCs were sourced from roughly 9.3 ml fresh peripheral blood. Findings and limits, study-wide: The model predicted ophthalmopathy a median approximately 6.3 months before onset.

The CDR3 runs to 14 residues. V lost 2 bases and J lost 1, with 8 bases in between. The germline CDR1 and CDR2 sequences are MNHEY and SVGEGT. Amplified TCR beta CDR3 regions came from RNA transcripts. Using the HTBI primer set, a first-round RT-PCR was run on the TCR CDR3. Via MiXCR, TCRdb re-called the multiplex PCR reads, giving one row per CDR3 protein. In the table there are hundreds of thousands of distinct CDR3 sequences, roughly 20% of which are singletons. The chain combines TRBV6-2 or TRBV6-3 with TRBJ1-1; no reliable D call. The sequence derives from a man aged 25 to 40 with Graves' ophthalmopathy. The source material was blood. As DNA, the CDR3 is TGTGCCAGCAGTTACCCAGAGAAGAACACTGAAGCTTTCTTT. It codes for CASSYPEKNTEAFF.